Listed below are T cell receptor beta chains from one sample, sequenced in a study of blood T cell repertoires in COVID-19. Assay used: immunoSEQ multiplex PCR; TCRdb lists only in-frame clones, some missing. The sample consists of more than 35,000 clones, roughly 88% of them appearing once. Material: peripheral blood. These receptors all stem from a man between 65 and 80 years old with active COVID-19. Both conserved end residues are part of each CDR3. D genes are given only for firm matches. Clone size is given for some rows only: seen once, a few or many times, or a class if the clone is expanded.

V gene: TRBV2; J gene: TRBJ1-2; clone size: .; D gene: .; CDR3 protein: CASSERLEQWAGYTF; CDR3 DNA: TGTGCCAGCAGTGAAAGATTGGAACAATGGGCTGGCTACACCTTC
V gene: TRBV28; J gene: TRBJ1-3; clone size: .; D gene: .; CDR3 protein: CASSTNSGNTIYF; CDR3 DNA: TGTGCCAGCAGCACAAACTCTGGAAACACCATATATTTT
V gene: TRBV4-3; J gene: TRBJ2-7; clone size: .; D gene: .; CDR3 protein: CASSQELALTFYEQYF; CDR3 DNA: TGCGCCAGCAGCCAAGAACTAGCCCTAACTTTTTACGAGCAGTACTTC
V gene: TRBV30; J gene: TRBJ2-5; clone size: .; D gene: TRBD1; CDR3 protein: CAWSHRDREVETQYF; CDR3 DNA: TGTGCCTGGAGCCATAGGGACAGGGAGGTCGAGACCCAGTACTTC
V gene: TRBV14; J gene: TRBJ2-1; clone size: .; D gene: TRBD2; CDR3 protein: CASSQGSGLGYNEQFF; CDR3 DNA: TGTGCCAGCAGCCAAGGTTCCGGACTAGGCTACAATGAGCAGTTCTTC
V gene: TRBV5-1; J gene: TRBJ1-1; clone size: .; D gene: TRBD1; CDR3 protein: CASSQLQGAKNTEAFF; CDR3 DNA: TGCGCCAGCAGCCAACTACAGGGGGCCAAAAACACTGAAGCTTTCTTT
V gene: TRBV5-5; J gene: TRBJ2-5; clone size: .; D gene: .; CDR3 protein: CASTQNMQETQYF; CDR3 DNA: TGTGCCAGCACCCAGAACATGCAAGAGACCCAGTACTTC
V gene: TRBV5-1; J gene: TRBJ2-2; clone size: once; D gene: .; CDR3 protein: CASSEGRRTGELFF; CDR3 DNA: TGCGCCAGCAGCGAGGGTCGGAGAACCGGGGAGCTGTTTTTT
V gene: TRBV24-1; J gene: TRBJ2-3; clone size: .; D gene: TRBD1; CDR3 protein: CATSDPGTGGTDTQYF; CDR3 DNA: TGTGCCACCAGTGACCCAGGGACAGGGGGCACAGATACGCAGTATTTT
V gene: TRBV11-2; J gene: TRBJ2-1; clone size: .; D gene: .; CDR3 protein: CASSLNNPAYNEQFF; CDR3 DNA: TGTGCCAGCAGCTTAAACAACCCAGCCTACAATGAGCAGTTCTTC
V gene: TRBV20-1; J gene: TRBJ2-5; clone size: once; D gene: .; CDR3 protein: CSASTTSQYF; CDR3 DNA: TGCAGTGCTAGTACCACATCCCAGTACTTC
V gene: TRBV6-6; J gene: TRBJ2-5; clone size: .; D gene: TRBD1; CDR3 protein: CASSFRTGLWETQYF; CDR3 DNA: TGTGCCAGCAGTTTTCGGACAGGTCTCTGGGAGACCCAGTACTTC
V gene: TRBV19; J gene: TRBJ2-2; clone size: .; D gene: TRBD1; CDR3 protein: CAAGQGHSNTGELFF; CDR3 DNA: TGTGCGGCGGGACAGGGACACTCAAACACCGGGGAGCTGTTTTTT
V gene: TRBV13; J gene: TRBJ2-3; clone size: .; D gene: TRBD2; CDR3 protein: CASSSRDSGTDTQYF; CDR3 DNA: TGTGCCAGCAGCTCCCGGGATAGCGGGACAGATACGCAGTATTTT
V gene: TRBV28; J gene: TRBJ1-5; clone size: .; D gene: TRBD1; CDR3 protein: CASSLTGQGYSNQPQHF; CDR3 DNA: TGTGCCAGCAGTTTGACCGGACAGGGTTACAGCAATCAGCCCCAGCATTTT
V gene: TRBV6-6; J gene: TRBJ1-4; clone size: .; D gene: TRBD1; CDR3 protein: CASSYSGQGREKLFF; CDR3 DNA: TGTGCCAGCAGTTACTCAGGACAGGGGAGGGAAAAACTGTTTTTT